This TCR beta chain was captured by sequencing in a study of CD8+CD57+ T cells in acquired aplastic anemia (dated by TCRdb to 2017 to 2018). Looking at the study overall: A mean of 3.2 ug of DNA, ranging from about 0.2 to 27.4 ug, was extracted from sorted CD4+ and CD8+ cells. A CD8+CD57+ expansion meant a frequency higher than the mean frequency seen in healthy subjects.

About this clonotype itself: The target of this receptor is not known. Qualities for individual bases were not recorded, and no much larger clone is one base off.

Study-wide conclusions, independent of this receptor: Fewer than 35 CD8+ CDR3 sequences were found to be shared between patients and controls, but these sequences appeared to be highly expressed in patients and within the immunodominant clones of the patients. Patients and healthy controls showed no significant difference in CD8+ Simpson's diversity (P=0.060).

Profiling of TCR beta VDJ combinations and CDR3 sequences used genomic DNA as the template. TCR repertoire sequencing was run on an Illumina HiSeq 2000. The study's own analysis went as follows. Repertoire assessment relied on Simpson's diversity index, CDR3 size and DJ length profiles, and TRBV/TRBJ rearrangement plots. The most abundant DNA sequence in the deep sequencing data was taken as the immunodominant clone. CDR3 amino acid sequences were screened for sharing across subjects and were compared with published repertoires and the VDJdb database. TCRdb handled the public reads itself, with Q25 trimming in fastp and clone calling in MiXCR, and kept productive beta chains. Rows merge per CDR3 protein into single entries with the most common DNA and genes. V and J calls and clone size were set by TCRdb, not the authors. Within this sample are 180,000 or so distinct CDR3 sequences, with less than 50% of them counted one time only. Clones ranked in the top ten supply 1.8% of the sample.

The patients picked for sequencing were ones in whom flow cytometry had shown an expansion of CD8+CD57+ cells. Every patient had severe acquired aplastic anemia, diagnosed using the International Study of Aplastic Anemia and Agranulocytosis and Camitta criteria. No therapy had been received by the patients at the time of blood sampling. The study deep-sequenced TCR repertoires of sorted CD4+ and CD8+ blood T cells from severe aplastic anemia patients and healthy subjects. Patients were enrolled in the USA under clinicaltrials.gov protocols 00001620, 01623167, 00001397, 00071045, 00081523 and 00961064. Ficoll-Paque density gradient centrifugation was used to isolate peripheral blood mononuclear cells. Before DNA extraction, CD4+ and CD8+ T cells were sorted by FACS or by magnetic beads. CDR1 and CDR2 (SGHTA, FQGTGA) derive from the germline V gene. V is cut by 5 bases and J by 6 bases, and the space between the germline ends is 14 bases. Inclusive of the bounding cysteine and phenylalanine, the CDR3 is 13 residues long. Left in the record is the CDR3 DNA by itself, 39 bases read in frame from the first base.

The origin of this receptor is a human donor with aplastic anemia. Input material: sorted CD4+, CD8+, or CD8+CD57+ T cells (not recorded which) from PBMCs. The chain is encoded by TRBV7-3 joined to TRBJ2-7, with the D gene too uncertain to name. The CDR3 protein is CASSLNFGFEQYF. The DNA sequence reads TGTGCCAGCAGCCTCAATTTCGGATTCGAGCAGTACTTC.